The clone carrying this TCR beta chain is labeled as medium-sized (0.01 to 0.1%). Its cognate antigen is unknown. The CDR3 goes on 3 residues after the read ends, and that part is filled in from the germline J gene. Equal genomic DNA amounts from CVID and control samples were sequenced. Here immunoSEQ multiplex PCR was the method, and the copy in TCRdb shows in-frame clones only, minus some. The sample contains some 34,000 clones, none of them singletons. Diagnosis required reduced IgG, IgA and/or IgM with specific antibody deficiency. The sample is drawn from a study of T cell clonality in common variable immunodeficiency. Regarding the study as a whole: Fewer deletions and N-nucleotide insertions were reportedly seen in common variable immunodeficiency TCR beta sequences. CVID subjects showed higher TCRbeta clonality than healthy controls.

The V and J ends lost 0 bases and 3 bases respectively, with 12 bases between them. Germline lookup yields CDR1 DFQATT and CDR2 SNEGSKA (reference sequence). This CDR3 has 15 residues. The chain recombines TRBV20-1 with TRBJ2-1; D is possibly TRBD2 (5 bases). Sequenced sample: peripheral blood mononuclear cells. The receptor was isolated from a human donor with common variable immunodeficiency. The CDR3 loop reads CSARDLRADYNEQFF. The CDR3 bases that were read are TGCAGTGCTAGAGATCTGAGGGCCGACTACAATGAG.